The table lists the clone carrying this T cell receptor (beta chain) with many counts. Antigen specificity is unknown. Using its own MiXCR run on the 5' RACE reads, TCRdb lists one record per CDR3 protein. Seen here are 15,000 or so distinct CDR3 sequences, about a fifth observed once, and the top ten hold 15% to 20%. These data originate in a study of spatial heterogeneity in lung cancer. Study-wide results and limits: Ubiquitous, expanded tumor-derived TCRs were more frequently observed in blood at resection than at follow-up.

Between the trimmed V and J ends, which lost 2 bases and 7 bases, there was a span of 12 bases. Germline V gives CDR1 MNHNS, CDR2 SASEGT. The CDR3 is 14 amino acids. Time point here: sample taken at primary tumor resection. Whole RNA, isolated from tumor, nontumor lung or frozen PBMC, was sequenced without prior sorting. This sequence joins TRBV6-1 and TRBJ1-5; D is ambiguous. The source of this sequence is a female donor with early-stage non-small cell lung cancer. Source: PBMCs, taken at surgery. CDR3 amino acids: CASSERLSGQPQHF. Written as DNA, the CDR3 is TGTGCCAGCAGTGAAAGGTTGTCGGGGCAGCCCCAGCATTTT.